The TCR beta chain described here comes from a study of T cell responses to AZD1222 COVID-19 vaccine. Study observations and caveats: Spike-specific TCRs gained breadth and depth after people received two AZD1222 doses. Repertoires in all cases were sampled only once the peak T cell response had passed. White British people made up most donors, females outnumbered males, and clonal diversity was possibly underestimated. Reports indicate that nearly half of spike-specific TCRs are directed at unmutated variant regions.

On this clone: What it binds is unknown.

V was shortened by 6 bases and J by 10 bases, with 12 bases between the two germline ends. This CDR3 is built from 12 residues. The germline V gene has CDR1 SNHLY and CDR2 FYNNEI. TCRdb's copy holds only in-frame clones and misses some; the assay was immunoSEQ multiplex PCR. Among approximately 260,000 clones listed, 93% were seen once. The TCR sequence derives from an adult in good health. This chain connects TRBV2 to TRBJ1-4; no clear D. Sample: peripheral blood, taken on day 0 of AZD1222 vaccination. This CDR3 reads CASREATIKLFF. DNA of the CDR3: TGTGCCAGCAGGGAGGCCACGATAAAACTGTTTTTT.